This T cell receptor beta chain emerged from a study of blood T cell repertoires in COVID-19 (dated by TCRdb to about 2020). Broadly, across the study: Recovered participants in ImmuneRACE Cohort 3 were defined as having two consecutive negative NP/OP PCR tests, clearance from a healthcare professional, or resolution of symptoms. The collaborator samples originated in the United States, Italy and Spain and spanned the acute and convalescent phases of COVID-19. The material from the prospective study consisted of cDNA or gDNA derived from T cells, B-cell-depleted T cells, or PBMCs. Deeply sampled blood TCRbeta repertoires from subjects exposed to, actively infected with, or recovered from COVID-19 were included in the dataset. The repertoires were made available in a free public database intended to serve as a resource for research on the immune response to SARS-CoV-2. Samples were obtained from the ongoing ImmuneRACE study (first 160 participants) and from 1,000 to 1,500 subjects provided by 6 global collaborators. A de-identified subject ID, COVID-19 status, age in years and sex were almost always included in the sample metadata. Where HLA class I and class II types were available, the types were taken from metadata supplied by the sample provider, not from assay-based typing. Overall study outcomes, separate from this receptor: Clinical and demographic metadata were provided uncurated, with the amount varying by source and participant.

Participants in the prospective study were enrolled through a virtual design, were aged roughly 18 to 100 years, and lived in approximately 24 United States geographic areas. To assign participants to cohorts, the prospective study relied on clinical history that participants themselves reported in a screening survey and a study questionnaire. Each participant in the prospective study had whole blood, serum and a nasopharyngeal or oropharyngeal swab collected by mobile phlebotomists. Prospective study participants could optionally give additional blood draws and questionnaires over a 2-month period. Before DNA extraction, prospective study blood samples were shipped either frozen or at room temperature. The trim is 6 bases for V and 5 bases for J, with a gap of 14 bases between the germline ends. The germline V gene specifies MGHDK as CDR1 and SYGVNS as CDR2. Taken from cysteine to phenylalanine, the CDR3 has 13 residues. Just CDR3 DNA is preserved here, 39 bases in frame from base 1.

TCRbeta CDR3 regions were amplified from genomic DNA by means of the immunoSEQ Assay, a bias-controlled multiplex PCR. Per the source publication's procedure: Within the assay, amplification of reference gene primers was used to estimate how many nucleated cells each sample contained. Sequence reads were collapsed and filtered to measure the absolute abundance of every unique TCRbeta CDR3 rearrangement. For each sample, productive Simpson clonality was calculated as the square root of Simpson's diversity index over productive rearrangements. Drawn from immuneACCESS, this table holds only the in-frame rearrangements with V and J called that TCRdb kept. Clones are partly lost; checked studies trace under half to an unresolved V gene and leave the rest unexplained. Clonal size and the V and J genes are those of that table, whereas D and trimming came from the DNA. This sample gives roughly 200,000 clones in total; roughly 84% of them show up just once. Clones ranked in the top ten supply 7.2% of the sample.

Remarks on this clone: Its antigen is still unknown. No base-level quality is on record; no much larger clone is a single base apart.

The material sequenced was PBMCs or T cells enriched from blood (not recorded which). The receptor's source is a man aged 25-40 years in a cohort exposed to, infected with or recovered from COVID-19 (not recorded which). The V gene is TRBV25-1 and the J gene is TRBJ2-7, with a tentative D gene TRBD1 over 6 matching bases. CDR3 sequence: CASREVGAHEQYF. In nucleotide form, the sequence is TGTGCCAGCAGAGAGGTGGGGGCCCACGAGCAGTACTTC.